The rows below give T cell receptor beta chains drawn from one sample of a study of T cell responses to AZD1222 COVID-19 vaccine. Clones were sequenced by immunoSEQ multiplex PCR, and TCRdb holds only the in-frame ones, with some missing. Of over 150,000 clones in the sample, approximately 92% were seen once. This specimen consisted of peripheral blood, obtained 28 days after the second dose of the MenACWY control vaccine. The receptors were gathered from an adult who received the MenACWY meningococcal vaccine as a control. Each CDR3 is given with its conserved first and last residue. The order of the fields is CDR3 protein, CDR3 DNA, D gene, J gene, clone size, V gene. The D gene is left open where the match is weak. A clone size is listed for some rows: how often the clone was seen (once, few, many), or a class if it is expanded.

cdr3_aa: CASSPSLGGIANEKLFF
cdr3_nt: TGTGCCAGCTCACCGAGTCTCGGGGGTATTGCTAATGAAAAACTGTTTTTT
d_call: NA
j_call: TRBJ1-4
clone_size: NA
v_call: TRBV18

cdr3_aa: CASSLGLNRGRGYGYTF
cdr3_nt: TGTGCCAGCAGTCTAGGGCTAAACAGGGGCCGAGGCTATGGCTACACCTTC
d_call: TRBD1
j_call: TRBJ1-2
clone_size: few
v_call: TRBV2

cdr3_aa: CASSQFQGQPQHF
cdr3_nt: TGTGCCAGCAGCCAATTCCAGGGTCAGCCCCAGCATTTT
d_call: NA
j_call: TRBJ1-5
clone_size: NA
v_call: TRBV3-1/TRBV3-2

cdr3_aa: CASRGQVLNQPQHF
cdr3_nt: TGTGCCAGTAGGGGACAGGTTCTCAATCAGCCCCAGCATTTT
d_call: TRBD1
j_call: TRBJ1-5
clone_size: NA
v_call: TRBV19

cdr3_aa: CASSRGANNQPQHF
cdr3_nt: TGTGCCAGCAGCCGAGGCGCGAACAATCAGCCCCAGCATTTT
d_call: NA
j_call: TRBJ1-5
clone_size: NA
v_call: TRBV3-1/TRBV3-2

cdr3_aa: CASSLVGPPGGQFF
cdr3_nt: TGCGCCAGCAGCTTGGTGGGACCACCTGGAGGGCAGTTCTTC
d_call: NA
j_call: TRBJ2-1
clone_size: NA
v_call: TRBV5-1

cdr3_aa: CATADIMNTEAFF
cdr3_nt: TGTGCCACCGCTGACATCATGAACACTGAAGCTTTCTTT
d_call: NA
j_call: TRBJ1-1
clone_size: NA
v_call: TRBV24-1

cdr3_aa: CASSYGQGRTQYF
cdr3_nt: TGTGCCAGCAGCTACGGACAGGGAAGGACCCAGTACTTC
d_call: TRBD1
j_call: TRBJ2-5
clone_size: NA
v_call: TRBV7-2

cdr3_aa: CASSAHNLGTEAFF
cdr3_nt: TGTGCCAGCAGCGCACATAACCTTGGGACTGAAGCTTTCTTT
d_call: NA
j_call: TRBJ1-1
clone_size: NA
v_call: TRBV11-2

cdr3_aa: CASSLGGGTAYGYTF
cdr3_nt: TGTGCCAGCAGCTTAGGGGGGGGCACCGCCTATGGCTACACCTTC
d_call: NA
j_call: TRBJ1-2
clone_size: NA
v_call: TRBV7-2

cdr3_aa: CASSRAGGPSEQFF
cdr3_nt: TGTGCCAGCAGCCGAGCGGGGGGGCCTTCTGAGCAGTTCTTC
d_call: TRBD2
j_call: TRBJ2-1
clone_size: NA
v_call: TRBV6-2/TRBV6-3

cdr3_aa: CASRTGPGELFF
cdr3_nt: TGTGCCAGCAGGACAGGGCCCGGGGAGCTGTTTTTT
d_call: TRBD1
j_call: TRBJ2-2
clone_size: once
v_call: TRBV2

cdr3_aa: CATSRDLEGSGKLFF
cdr3_nt: TGTGCCACCAGCAGAGATCTAGAAGGTTCGGGCAAACTGTTTTTT
d_call: NA
j_call: TRBJ1-4
clone_size: NA
v_call: TRBV15

cdr3_aa: CASSPSGGHTGELFF
cdr3_nt: TGTGCCAGCAGCCCTAGCGGGGGGCACACCGGGGAGCTGTTTTTT
d_call: TRBD2
j_call: TRBJ2-2
clone_size: NA
v_call: TRBV11-2

cdr3_aa: CASSEVIRGEKLFF
cdr3_nt: TGTGCCAGCAGTGAAGTAATTAGGGGGGAAAAACTGTTTTTT
d_call: NA
j_call: TRBJ1-4
clone_size: once
v_call: TRBV6-1

cdr3_aa: CASGQGRINSPLHF
cdr3_nt: TGTGCCAGCGGCCAAGGACGGATAAATTCACCCCTCCACTTT
d_call: NA
j_call: TRBJ1-6
clone_size: NA
v_call: TRBV5-8

cdr3_aa: CASGAGTAYGYTF
cdr3_nt: TGTGCTAGTGGTGCCGGGACAGCCTATGGCTACACCTTC
d_call: TRBD1
j_call: TRBJ1-2
clone_size: NA
v_call: TRBV12-5

cdr3_aa: CASSYRQGSTEAFF
cdr3_nt: TGTGCCAGCAGCTACCGACAGGGGAGCACTGAAGCTTTCTTT
d_call: TRBD1
j_call: TRBJ1-1
clone_size: NA
v_call: TRBV14

cdr3_aa: CASSVLAGGGEQFF
cdr3_nt: TGTGCCAGCAGCGTCTTAGCGGGGGGTGGTGAGCAGTTCTTC
d_call: TRBD2
j_call: TRBJ2-1
clone_size: NA
v_call: TRBV7-6

cdr3_aa: CASSYSTEQYF
cdr3_nt: TGTGCCAGCAGTTACTCGACCGAGCAGTACTTC
d_call: NA
j_call: TRBJ2-7
clone_size: NA
v_call: TRBV6-5

cdr3_aa: CASSSQGSGNQPQHF
cdr3_nt: TGTGCCAGCAGCTCACAAGGGAGTGGCAATCAGCCCCAGCATTTT
d_call: NA
j_call: TRBJ1-5
clone_size: NA
v_call: TRBV7-2

cdr3_aa: CASSLGGVVSYNEQFF
cdr3_nt: TGTGCCAGCAGTTTAGGAGGGGTTGTCTCCTACAATGAGCAGTTCTTC
d_call: NA
j_call: TRBJ2-1
clone_size: NA
v_call: TRBV28

cdr3_aa: CASSFGTGGSNGYTF
cdr3_nt: TGTGCCAGCAGCTTTGGGACAGGGGGCTCAAATGGCTACACCTTC
d_call: TRBD1
j_call: TRBJ1-2
clone_size: NA
v_call: TRBV7-9

cdr3_aa: CASSPGTGDLGEQFF
cdr3_nt: TGTGCCAGCAGCCCCGGGACAGGTGACTTAGGGGAGCAGTTCTTC
d_call: TRBD1
j_call: TRBJ2-1
clone_size: NA
v_call: TRBV5-6

cdr3_aa: CARSCGTEHMNTEAFF
cdr3_nt: TGTGCCAGAAGCTGCGGGACAGAGCACATGAACACTGAAGCTTTCTTT
d_call: TRBD1
j_call: TRBJ1-1
clone_size: NA
v_call: TRBV5-3

cdr3_aa: CASSLGGGLEETQYF
cdr3_nt: TGTGCCAGCAGCTTAGGCGGGGGGCTGGAAGAGACCCAGTACTTC
d_call: TRBD2
j_call: TRBJ2-5
clone_size: NA
v_call: TRBV7-2

cdr3_aa: CASSTASGGLTDTQYF
cdr3_nt: TGTGCCAGCAGCACCGCCTCCGGCGGGCTCACAGATACGCAGTATTTT
d_call: NA
j_call: TRBJ2-3
clone_size: NA
v_call: TRBV3-1/TRBV3-2

cdr3_aa: CASSQPRGVITEAFF
cdr3_nt: TGTGCCAGCAGCCAGCCGCGGGGGGTGATAACTGAAGCTTTCTTT
d_call: NA
j_call: TRBJ1-1
clone_size: NA
v_call: TRBV7-8

cdr3_aa: CASSFLAGVSTGELFF
cdr3_nt: TGCGCCAGCAGCTTCCTAGCGGGGGTGAGCACCGGGGAGCTGTTTTTT
d_call: TRBD2
j_call: TRBJ2-2
clone_size: NA
v_call: TRBV5-1

cdr3_aa: CASSLGLPGQRGSTGELFF
cdr3_nt: TGTGCCAGCAGCTTAGGACTCCCGGGCCAGCGGGGGAGCACCGGGGAGCTGTTTTTT
d_call: TRBD2
j_call: TRBJ2-2
clone_size: once
v_call: TRBV11-2

cdr3_aa: CASAQGKTSTDTQYF
cdr3_nt: TGTGCCAGTGCTCAGGGAAAAACTAGCACAGATACGCAGTATTTT
d_call: NA
j_call: TRBJ2-3
clone_size: NA
v_call: TRBV19

cdr3_aa: CASSPGGSAGNTIYF
cdr3_nt: TGCGCCAGCAGCCCGGGGGGCTCTGCTGGAAACACCATATATTTT
d_call: NA
j_call: TRBJ1-3
clone_size: NA
v_call: TRBV5-1

cdr3_aa: CASSDNYGYTF
cdr3_nt: TGTGCCAGCAGTGATAACTATGGCTACACCTTC
d_call: NA
j_call: TRBJ1-2
clone_size: NA
v_call: TRBV2

cdr3_aa: CASSVGPGGANTEAFF
cdr3_nt: TGTGCCAGCAGCGTAGGGCCAGGGGGCGCGAACACTGAAGCTTTCTTT
d_call: TRBD1
j_call: TRBJ1-1
clone_size: NA
v_call: TRBV9

cdr3_aa: CASSQLLNTEAFF
cdr3_nt: TGTGCCAGCAGCCAACTATTGAACACTGAAGCTTTCTTT
d_call: NA
j_call: TRBJ1-1
clone_size: NA
v_call: TRBV3-1/TRBV3-2

cdr3_aa: CAWGRDRGNNEQFF
cdr3_nt: TGTGCCTGGGGCCGGGACAGGGGAAACAATGAGCAGTTCTTC
d_call: TRBD1
j_call: TRBJ2-1
clone_size: NA
v_call: TRBV30

cdr3_aa: CASRRREMNTEAFF
cdr3_nt: TGTGCCAGCAGGCGGAGGGAAATGAACACTGAAGCTTTCTTT
d_call: NA
j_call: TRBJ1-1
clone_size: NA
v_call: TRBV27

cdr3_aa: CATSRDRTGLNEKLFF
cdr3_nt: TGTGCCACCAGCAGAGATCGGACAGGACTAAATGAAAAACTGTTTTTT
d_call: TRBD1
j_call: TRBJ1-4
clone_size: once
v_call: TRBV15

cdr3_aa: CASSQGRGANNEQFF
cdr3_nt: TGTGCCAGCAGCCAAGGGCGGGGGGCTAACAATGAGCAGTTCTTC
d_call: TRBD2
j_call: TRBJ2-1
clone_size: NA
v_call: TRBV3-1/TRBV3-2

cdr3_aa: CASSVASGGRDTQYF
cdr3_nt: TGTGCCAGCAGCGTAGCTTCAGGGGGGCGAGATACGCAGTATTTT
d_call: NA
j_call: TRBJ2-3
clone_size: NA
v_call: TRBV9

cdr3_aa: CASSQVMTENYGYTF
cdr3_nt: TGTGCCAGCAGCCAAGTGATGACAGAAAACTATGGCTACACCTTC
d_call: NA
j_call: TRBJ1-2
clone_size: NA
v_call: TRBV4-2

cdr3_aa: CASSYSGAGNAGELFF
cdr3_nt: TGTGCCAGCAGTTACTCAGGGGCAGGGAATGCCGGGGAGCTGTTTTTT
d_call: NA
j_call: TRBJ2-2
clone_size: NA
v_call: TRBV6-2/TRBV6-3

cdr3_aa: CASMGQGPEKLFF
cdr3_nt: TGTGCCAGCATGGGACAGGGGCCTGAAAAACTGTTTTTT
d_call: TRBD1
j_call: TRBJ1-4
clone_size: NA
v_call: TRBV2

cdr3_aa: CASSQVTGGPETQYF
cdr3_nt: TGCGCCAGCAGCCAAGTTACAGGGGGCCCAGAGACCCAGTACTTC
d_call: TRBD1
j_call: TRBJ2-5
clone_size: NA
v_call: TRBV4-3

cdr3_aa: CASSILSNTEAFF
cdr3_nt: TGTGCCAGCAGCATTCTCAGCAACACTGAAGCTTTCTTT
d_call: NA
j_call: TRBJ1-1
clone_size: NA
v_call: TRBV12-3/TRBV12-4

cdr3_aa: CASSYSSKGPSPLHF
cdr3_nt: TGTGCCAGCAGTTACTCGTCGAAGGGGCCTTCACCCCTCCACTTT
d_call: NA
j_call: TRBJ1-6
clone_size: NA
v_call: TRBV6-5

cdr3_aa: CASSGGGTGGPYSNQPQHF
cdr3_nt: TGCGCCAGCAGCGGTGGGGGGACAGGGGGACCATATAGCAATCAGCCCCAGCATTTT
d_call: TRBD1
j_call: TRBJ1-5
clone_size: NA
v_call: TRBV5-1

cdr3_aa: CASSPSDTGELFF
cdr3_nt: TGTGCCAGCAGCCCCTCGGACACCGGGGAGCTGTTTTTT
d_call: NA
j_call: TRBJ2-2
clone_size: NA
v_call: TRBV13

cdr3_aa: CASSYSDNVNEKLFF
cdr3_nt: TGTGCCAGCAGTTACTCGGACAACGTTAATGAAAAACTGTTTTTT
d_call: NA
j_call: TRBJ1-4
clone_size: NA
v_call: TRBV6-5

cdr3_aa: CASREPLGGPGGYTF
cdr3_nt: TGCGCCAGCAGGGAGCCCTTGGGGGGCCCGGGTGGCTACACCTTC
d_call: NA
j_call: TRBJ1-2
clone_size: NA
v_call: TRBV5-1

cdr3_aa: CAWGHRGNQPQHF
cdr3_nt: TGTGCCTGGGGCCACAGGGGTAATCAGCCCCAGCATTTT
d_call: TRBD1
j_call: TRBJ1-5
clone_size: NA
v_call: TRBV30

cdr3_aa: CASSGGQVNEKLFF
cdr3_nt: TGTGCCAGCAGCGGGGGACAGGTTAATGAAAAACTGTTTTTT
d_call: TRBD1
j_call: TRBJ1-4
clone_size: NA
v_call: TRBV5-4

cdr3_aa: CASSLRDRNTIYF
cdr3_nt: TGTGCCAGCAGTTTACGGGACAGAAACACCATATATTTT
d_call: NA
j_call: TRBJ1-3
clone_size: once
v_call: TRBV28

cdr3_aa: CASSARDLNQPQHF
cdr3_nt: TGTGCCAGTAGTGCACGGGACCTTAATCAGCCCCAGCATTTT
d_call: NA
j_call: TRBJ1-5
clone_size: NA
v_call: TRBV19